Reported below is one T cell receptor beta chain. Germline CDR1 reads SEHNR; CDR2 reads FQNEAQ (reference sequence). The CDR3 length is 15 residues. V was clipped by 5 bases and J by 0 bases, with 8 bases between them. The data stem from a study of human T cells and chemical hapten exposure. The library attached unique molecular identifiers to individual cDNA molecules. TCRdb re-called the RACE reads through MiXCR, storing one row per CDR3 protein. The sample holds about 120,000 distinct CDR3 sequences; about 13% are singletons and the top ten take approximately 0.92%. The time point is: patch test 1, 2 weeks after DPC sensitization. The treatment here: therapeutic diphenylcyclopropenone sensitization with weekly scalp DPC. At patch-test visits, sampling came before the patch test.

The sequence came from a man aged 18 to 30 with alopecia areata. Some clones in this sample may be carry-over from other donors' samples. Sequenced material: whole blood, taken in connection with sensitization to the hapten diphenylcyclopropenone (DPC). The V call is TRBV7-9, the J call TRBJ1-6; D remains unclear. The CDR3 DNA follows: TGTGCCAGCAGCGTATTTAGCTCCTATAATTCACCCCTCCACTTT. It codes for CASSVFSSYNSPLHF.